The 11 T cell receptor beta chains presented below share a single source sample, sequenced in a study of OX40 agonist ivuxolimab in advanced cancers. Here immunoSEQ multiplex PCR was the method, and the copy in TCRdb shows in-frame clones only, minus some. In the table there are 65,000 to 90,000 clones, roughly 85% of which are singletons. The sample in question was CD4+ or CD8+ T cells sorted from blood, obtained in a trial of the OX40 agonist ivuxolimab. The receptors were gathered from an adult with an advanced solid tumor such as melanoma, head and neck, liver or kidney cancer.

This clone showed up just once. An end of the junction differs from the germline gene, which may be a read error. This sequence joins TRBV7-7 and TRBJ2-7; tentatively, D is TRBD2 (5 bases). The germline V gene encodes CDR1 SSHAT and CDR2 FNYEAQ (reference sequence). There are 14 residues in the CDR3. The CDR3 protein is CASSPGSGTYEQYF. For the CDR3, the DNA is TGTGCTAGCAGCCCTGGGTCGGGAACCTACGAGCAGTACTTC.

The chain recombines TRBV6-6 with TRBJ1-6; D gene unclear. Germline CDR1 MNHNY, CDR2 SVGAGI (reference sequence). Trimming removed 2 bases from V and 8 bases from J, with 13 bases in between. The CDR3 contains 15 residues. CDR3 loop: CASSYEGPSDSPLHF. The CDR3 DNA reads TGTGCCAGCAGTTACGAGGGTCCGTCGGATTCACCCCTCCACTTT.

The rearrangement joins TRBV6-5 to TRBJ1-1; D ambiguous. The CDR3 spans 15 residues. Germline values: CDR1 MNHEY, CDR2 SVGAGI. Trimming stripped 0 bases from V and 3 bases from J, with 11 bases between. CDR3 sequence (DNA): TGTGCCAGCAGTTACTCGGTCCCCATGGACACTGAAGCTTTCTTT. It codes for CASSYSVPMDTEAFF.

The rearrangement links TRBV5-1 to TRBJ1-2; D remains unclear. The CDR3 covers 15 residues. CDR1 is SGHRS, CDR2 YFSETQ, per germline. Trimming shortened V by 4 bases and J by 0 bases, and 13 bases separated the two germline ends. The chain's CDR3 is CASSRDGSPNYGYTF. The CDR3 region has the DNA TGCGCCAGCAGCCGCGACGGGAGCCCTAACTATGGCTACACCTTC.

This clone was counted only a few times. The rearrangement uses TRBV4-3 and TRBJ2-3; tentatively, D is TRBD2 (5 bases). Germline loops: CDR1 LGHNA, CDR2 YSLEER. The CDR3 spans 15 residues. Deletions cut 1 base from V and 1 base from J, with 9 bases between. CDR3 nucleotide sequence: TGCGCCAGCAGCCAAGCGGACTTCCGCACAGATACGCAGTATTTT. Translated, it gives CASSQADFRTDTQYF.

The rearrangement uses TRBV18 and TRBJ2-2; either TRBD1 or TRBD2 may fit D (5 bases each). Trimming pared 4 bases from V and 0 bases from J, leaving 9 bases between. Germline CDR1 KGHSH, CDR2 LQKENI. This CDR3 comprises 15 residues. The CDR3 here is CASSQGPANTGELFF. The CDR3 bases are TGTGCCAGCTCACAGGGACCAGCGAACACCGGGGAGCTGTTTTTT.

The chain uses TRBV11-2 and TRBJ1-3; perhaps TRBD1 as D (6 bases). Germline V CDR1 and CDR2: SGHAT, FQNNGV. The CDR3 is 18 residues long. Trimming shortened V by 1 base and J by 2 bases, and 18 bases separated the two germline ends. The CDR3 spells CASSLVARGGTTGNTIYF. DNA of the CDR3: TGTGCCAGCAGCTTAGTTGCCCGGGGGGGGACAACTGGAAACACCATATATTTT.

Note on this clone: Mismatch with germline at one junction end may stem from a read error. The V and J genes are TRBV27 and TRBJ1-6, with D maybe TRBD1 (6 bases). The CDR3 has 17 residues. Germline V gene sequence: CDR1 MNHEY, CDR2 SMNVEV (reference sequence). CDR3 sequence: CASSLSLGQSRVSPLHF. CDR3 sequence (DNA): TGTGCCAGCAGTCTATCCCTAGGACAGTCTAGGGTTTCACCCCTCCACTTT.

The chain combines TRBV7-2 with TRBJ2-3, with D maybe TRBD2 (6 bases). The V gene's germline CDR1 is SGHTA and CDR2 FQGNSA. Trimming pared 11 bases from V and 7 bases from J, leaving 19 bases between. The CDR3 sequence is 13 residues long. CDR3 sequence reads: CASGDGRGNTQYF. The CDR3 coding sequence is TGTGCCTCCGGGGACGGTCGCGGGAATACGCAGTATTTT.

This clone was seen only a few times. J is TRBJ1-4 and V is TRBV30; D is perhaps TRBD1 (5 bases). Germline CDR1 reads GTSNPN; CDR2 reads SVGIG (reference sequence). V lost 0 bases, J lost 12 bases, and 17 bases lay in between. This CDR3 contains 14 residues. For the CDR3, the DNA is TGTGCCTGGAGTGTACTCGACATCAGGGCGGAACTGTTTTTT. Translation gives CAWSVLDIRAELFF.

This chain uses TRBV29-1 with TRBJ1-5; D may be TRBD1 (5 bases). CDR3 length: 13 residues. The V gene lost 4 bases and the J gene lost 4 bases, with 11 bases spanning the gap. Germline CDR1 reads SQVTM; CDR2 reads ANQGSEA. The CDR3 DNA follows: TGCAGCGTTGGGTTGGGGCGAAATCAGCCCCAGCATTTT. Residues: CSVGLGRNQPQHF.